This TCR beta chain appears in the sequencing data of a study of shared clonotypes between healthy human individuals. Study-level background: Plates per donor: three CD4 naive, three CD4 memory, two CD8 naive, one CD8 memory.

J lost 6 bases, V lost 2 bases, and 8 bases had no gene match. CDR1 SGHTS and CDR2 YDEGEE come from the germline V gene. The CDR3 runs 14 residues. Sorted-subset replicate PCR reactions were performed with approximately 0.2 ug DNA, corresponding to tens of thousands of T cell genomes. Sequencing used immunoSEQ multiplex PCR; TCRdb keeps in-frame clones, though not all of them. The profile shows around 700,000 clones, approximately 79% of them singletons. The sequence derives from a woman aged 25-40 years in good health. The sample taken for sequencing was memory CD4+ T cells sorted from blood. Documented subset: CD45RA-negative fraction. V is TRBV5-8 and J is TRBJ2-7; TRBD2 matches at 7 bases. This CDR3 is CASSLPAGILEQYF. Here the CDR3 DNA reads TGTGCCAGCAGCTTACCAGCGGGAATTCTCGAGCAGTACTTC. Full variable domain (rest looked up from reference TRBV5-8 and TRBJ2-7): EAGVTQSPTHLIKTRGQQATLRCSPISGHTSVYWYQQALGLGLQFLLWYDEGEERNRGNFPPRFSGRQFPNYSSELNVNALELEDSALYLCASSLPAGILEQYFGPGTRLTVT.